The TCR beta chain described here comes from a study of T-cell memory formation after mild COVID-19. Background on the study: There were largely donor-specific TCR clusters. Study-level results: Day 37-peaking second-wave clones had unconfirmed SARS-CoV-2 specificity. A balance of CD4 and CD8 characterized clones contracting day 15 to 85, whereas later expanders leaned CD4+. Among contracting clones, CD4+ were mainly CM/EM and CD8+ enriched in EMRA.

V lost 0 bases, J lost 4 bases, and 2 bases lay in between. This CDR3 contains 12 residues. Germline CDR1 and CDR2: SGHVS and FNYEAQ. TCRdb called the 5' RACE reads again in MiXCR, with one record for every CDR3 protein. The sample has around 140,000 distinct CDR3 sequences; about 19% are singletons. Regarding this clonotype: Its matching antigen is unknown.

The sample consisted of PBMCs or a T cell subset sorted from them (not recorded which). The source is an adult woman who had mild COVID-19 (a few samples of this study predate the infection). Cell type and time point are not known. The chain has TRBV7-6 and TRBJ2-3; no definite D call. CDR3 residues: CASSLAPDTQYF. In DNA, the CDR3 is TGTGCCAGCAGCTTAGCTCCAGATACGCAGTATTTT.